Listed below are T cell receptor beta chains from one sample, sequenced in a study of tumor and adjacent non-tumor tissue in lung cancer. MiXCR was run by TCRdb on the multiplex PCR reads, yielding one entry per CDR3 protein. This sample has some 93,000 distinct CDR3 sequences, with about 70% found just once. The sample consisted of lung tumor tissue. Every receptor here comes from a man aged 60 to 69 with non-small cell lung cancer. The CDR3 runs from the conserved cysteine through the conserved F or W. A D gene is named only where the DNA matches it firmly. Not every row has a clone size; where given, it reads once, few, many or a size class.

size: many
D: TRBD2
J: TRBJ2-7
V: TRBV6-2/TRBV6-3
DNA: TGTGCCAGCAGTTCCCGTGCGCGGGGGGTCGAGCAGTACTTC
CDR3: CASSSRARGVEQYF

size: few
D: -
J: TRBJ1-3
V: TRBV24-1
DNA: TGTGCCACCAGTGATTTTAGGGACACCATATATTTT
CDR3: CATSDFRDTIYF

size: -
D: -
J: TRBJ2-2
V: TRBV5-4
DNA: TGTGCCAGCAACTTGGAAGCAGTGGCGAACACTGGGGAGCTGTTTTTT
CDR3: CASNLEAVANTGELFF

size: -
D: -
J: TRBJ2-7
V: TRBV20-1
DNA: TGCAGTGCCAAGGAGGACAGAATGTACGAGCAGTACTTC
CDR3: CSAKEDRMYEQYF

size: -
D: -
J: TRBJ2-5
V: TRBV28
DNA: TGTGCCAGAAGGAGCGGTGCCGGGACCCGGCAAGAGACCCAGTACTTC
CDR3: CARRSGAGTRQETQYF

size: -
D: -
J: TRBJ1-5
V: TRBV20-1
DNA: TGCAGTGCTAGGAGTGGGTTGGATCAGTCCCAGCATTTT
CDR3: CSARSGLDQSQHF

size: -
D: TRBD1
J: TRBJ2-7
V: TRBV20-1
DNA: TGCATTGCTAGGGACAGGTCCTACGAGCAGTACTTC
CDR3: CIARDRSYEQYF

size: -
D: -
J: TRBJ2-2
V: TRBV5-4
DNA: TGTACCAGCAGCTTGGAGGCAGGGGCAAACACCGGGGAGCTGTTATTT
CDR3: CTSSLEAGANTGELLF

size: -
D: -
J: TRBJ1-6
V: TRBV4-2
DNA: TGTGCCAGCAGCCAAGATGAGAAATGGGTCAAGAATAATTCACTCCTCCACTTT
CDR3: CASSQDEKWVKNNSLLHF

size: -
D: TRBD2
J: TRBJ2-2
V: TRBV12-3/TRBV12-4
DNA: TGTGCCAATGATGGGGCTAGCGGGAGACCCACCGGGGAGCTGTTTTTT
CDR3: CANDGASGRPTGELFF

size: -
D: -
J: TRBJ2-3
V: TRBV11-1
DNA: TGTGCCAGCAGCTTGCGGGGCAGGGAAAGGAGAACAGATACGCAGTATTTT
CDR3: CASSLRGRERRTDTQYF

size: -
D: -
J: TRBJ2-3
V: TRBV4-1
DNA: TGCCCCAGCGGCCAATACGACACCCCGGGACGGACCACAGATACGCAGTATTTT
CDR3: CPSGQYDTPGRTTDTQYF

size: -
D: -
J: TRBJ2-1
V: TRBV14
DNA: TGTGCCAGCAGCTCCAACCTAGACAATGAGCAGTCCTTC
CDR3: CASSSNLDNEQSF

size: -
D: TRBD2
J: TRBJ2-2
V: TRBV5-1
DNA: TGCGCCAGCAGCTCTATAGCGGGGAACACCGGGAAGCTGTTTTTT
CDR3: CASSSIAGNTGKLFF

size: -
D: TRBD1
J: TRBJ1-5
V: TRBV2
DNA: TGTGCCAGCAGTGAAGCATCGGGACAGTTCGGACAGCCCCAGCATTTT
CDR3: CASSEASGQFGQPQHF

size: -
D: -
J: TRBJ2-2
V: TRBV4-1
DNA: TGTGCCGGCAGCCCTCAGACCCCGGTAACCACCGGGGAGCTGTTTTTT
CDR3: CAGSPQTPVTTGELFF

size: -
D: TRBD1
J: TRBJ1-2
V: TRBV28
DNA: TGTGCCAGCAGTCTCACAGGGGGAAACTATGGCTACACCTTT
CDR3: CASSLTGGNYGYTF

size: many
D: -
J: TRBJ1-2
V: TRBV6-5
DNA: TGTGCCAGCAGGGGGGGTGACAGGGGCTACACCTTC
CDR3: CASRGGDRGYTF

size: -
D: -
J: TRBJ1-1
V: TRBV6-1
DNA: TGTGCCAGCAAGGAACAGTTCGGCGATATTAACACTGAAGGTTTCTTT
CDR3: CASKEQFGDINTEGFF

size: -
D: TRBD2
J: TRBJ2-1
V: TRBV28
DNA: TGTGCCAGCGGTTTCCCAGGACTAGCGGGATGGTATGAGCAGTTCTTC
CDR3: CASGFPGLAGWYEQFF

size: -
D: -
J: TRBJ1-2
V: TRBV6-5
DNA: TGTGCTAGCAGTTATAGTGGGGGTCAGGGTGGCTACATCTTC
CDR3: CASSYSGGQGGYIF

size: -
D: TRBD1
J: TRBJ1-2
V: TRBV7-9
DNA: TGTGCCAGCAGCACTAGACAGGGCGACTATGGCTACACCTTC
CDR3: CASSTRQGDYGYTF

size: -
D: TRBD1
J: TRBJ1-1
V: TRBV12-3/TRBV12-4
DNA: TGTTGCAGCACTGCGTGGACAGGTGAAGCTTTCTTT
CDR3: CCSTAWTGEAFF

size: -
D: -
J: TRBJ1-1
V: TRBV7-9
DNA: TGTACTAGCAGCTCCCAGACGAACACTGAAGCTTTCTTT
CDR3: CTSSSQTNTEAFF

size: -
D: TRBD2
J: TRBJ2-7
V: TRBV7-9
DNA: TGTGCCAGCAGCTTAGAAGAGACTAGCGGGGTGAGCGGGCAATACTTC
CDR3: CASSLEETSGVSGQYF

size: -
D: -
J: TRBJ2-7
V: TRBV29-1
DNA: TGCAGCGTTGAAGGTAGTCACAACTCATACAATGAGCAGTACTTC
CDR3: CSVEGSHNSYNEQYF

size: many
D: TRBD1
J: TRBJ2-1
V: TRBV12-3/TRBV12-4
DNA: TGTGCCAGCAGTTTAGCCCGGGGACAGGGCCCCTCGAGTGAGCAGTTCTTC
CDR3: CASSLARGQGPSSEQFF

size: many
D: TRBD1
J: TRBJ2-7
V: TRBV29-1
DNA: TGCAGCGTTGGAGCAATAGGACAGGGGGCTATCCCCGAGCAGTACTTC
CDR3: CSVGAIGQGAIPEQYF

size: -
D: -
J: TRBJ2-7
V: TRBV11-1
DNA: TGTGCCAGCAGCTTTCCCGGCGGCACCTACGAACGGTACTTC
CDR3: CASSFPGGTYERYF

size: -
D: -
J: TRBJ2-1
V: TRBV6-2/TRBV6-3
DNA: TGTGTCAGCAGTTACTGTGGTAATGAGCAGTTCTTC
CDR3: CVSSYCGNEQFF

size: many
D: -
J: TRBJ2-1
V: TRBV6-5
DNA: TGTGCCAGCAGTCCTGGGATCGCCAATCTGGAGCAGTTCTTC
CDR3: CASSPGIANLEQFF

size: many
D: -
J: TRBJ1-2
V: TRBV4-3
DNA: TGCGCCAGCAGCCAAGATTTAGGGGCTCGCTATGGCTACACCTTC
CDR3: CASSQDLGARYGYTF

size: -
D: -
J: TRBJ1-4
V: TRBV7-9
DNA: TGTGCCAGCAGCCAGACAACAGCTAATGAAAAACTGTTTTTT
CDR3: CASSQTTANEKLFF

size: -
D: TRBD2
J: TRBJ2-2
V: TRBV11-2
DNA: TGTGCCAGCAGCTCGGGACTTGCGGGAGCGACGAACCCCTGGGAGCTGTTTTTT
CDR3: CASSSGLAGATNPWELFF

size: -
D: -
J: TRBJ2-6
V: TRBV12-3/TRBV12-4
DNA: TGTGCCGGCAGTCCTGAGACTTCTGTCTCTGGGGCCAACGTCCTGACCTTC
CDR3: CAGSPETSVSGANVLTF

size: -
D: -
J: TRBJ2-3
V: TRBV11-2
DNA: TGTTCCAGCGGCCTCAGACAGGAATATGAGGATACGCAGTATTTT
CDR3: CSSGLRQEYEDTQYF

size: -
D: -
J: TRBJ2-1
V: TRBV5-6
DNA: TGTGCCAGCAGCTTGTCGGTGGGGCAGTCAAGACAGTTCTTC
CDR3: CASSLSVGQSRQFF

size: -
D: -
J: TRBJ1-1
V: TRBV4-2
DNA: TGTGCCAGCGGCCAAGTGACCCAGGGTATGGGGAACACTGAAGCTTTCTTT
CDR3: CASGQVTQGMGNTEAFF

size: -
D: -
J: TRBJ1-2
V: TRBV6-6
DNA: TGTGCCAGCAGTGGGGTCGGCTACTACACCTTC
CDR3: CASSGVGYYTF

size: many
D: TRBD1
J: TRBJ1-3
V: TRBV29-1
DNA: TGCAGCGCGTCACCCACAGGGGATGGAAACACCATATATTTT
CDR3: CSASPTGDGNTIYF

size: once
D: -
J: TRBJ2-1
V: TRBV6-1
DNA: TGTGTCAGCAGTGCCTCCGGGACTTCATACAATGAGCAGTTCTTC
CDR3: CVSSASGTSYNEQFF

size: few
D: TRBD1
J: TRBJ1-5
V: TRBV20-1
DNA: TGCAGTGCTACAGGGGGCGCGGGTCAGCCCCAGCATTTT
CDR3: CSATGGAGQPQHF